This TCR beta chain is from a study of T cells in Graves' hyperthyroidism and ophthalmopathy. Whole-study context: Upon initial diagnosis and before any treatment, peripheral blood was collected.

Using RNA transcripts as the source, TCR beta CDR3 regions were amplified. An initial round of RT-PCR targeting the TCR CDR3 relied on the HTBI primer set. From the multiplex PCR reads, TCRdb called clonotypes with MiXCR, one entry per CDR3 protein. The sample contains some 400,000 distinct CDR3 sequences, 14% of which appear only once. This clonotype was found many times. This TCR was sampled from a woman aged 55 to 70 with Graves' hyperthyroidism. The sequencing sample was made of blood.

This CDR3 is CAISEWAAGTGGEQYF. CDR3 sequence (DNA): TGTGCCATCAGTGAATGGGCGGCCGGGACAGGAGGGGAGCAGTACTTC. The chain links TRBV10-3 to TRBJ2-7; 8 nucleotides line up with TRBD1. The V and J ends lost 3 bases and 7 bases, in that order; junction bases with no gene match: 14. This CDR3 is built from 16 residues. Germline CDR1 ENHRY, CDR2 SYGVKD.